Listed here is a single T cell receptor beta chain. Its antigen is undetermined. The sample is drawn from a study of T cells after yellow fever vaccination. Study details: It was SMART-Seq v4 Ultra Low Input that prepared the fractions with low cell numbers. Study results and caveats: Within FACS-sorted repertoires, abundant clonotypes contaminating from the bulk population could be present.

TCRdb reprocessed the 5' RACE reads via MiXCR and lists one record per CDR3 protein. The repertoire holds 500,000 to 650,000 distinct CDR3 sequences, with less than 20% as singletons. Deletions cut 0 bases from V and 7 bases from J, with 13 bases between. CDR3 length: 15 amino acids. From germline, CDR1 is KGHSY and CDR2 FQNENV. The material sequenced was PBMCs, taken 5 to 6 days after the first yellow fever vaccination. The rearrangement links TRBV16 to TRBJ1-5, with D unresolved. This receptor was taken from a man aged 18 to 30 who received the YFV17D yellow fever vaccine. CDR3 sequence: CASSQSVGPSQPQHF. The DNA of the CDR3 is TGTGCCAGCAGCCAATCTGTGGGTCCGTCCCAGCCCCAGCATTTT.